The 32 T cell receptor beta chains below were found in one sample sequenced in a study of control samples from healthy donors and cancer patients. The method was immunoSEQ multiplex PCR; TCRdb's version includes in-frame clones alone and lacks a portion of them. The sample holds approximately 120,000 clones, roughly nine tenths seen once. Input material: blood. The receptors come from a man in his late teens or twenties in good health.

The rearrangement joins TRBV10-1 to TRBJ2-1, with 10 bases fitting TRBD2. Germline assignment: CDR1 WNHNN and CDR2 SYGVQD (reference sequence). Losses at the gene ends were 0 bases for V and 5 bases for J; bases not matched to a gene: 4. This CDR3 has 16 residues. CDR3 DNA sequence: TGCGCCAGCAGTGAGTCCCCAGCGGGAGGGAACAATGAGCAGTTCTTC. The encoded protein is CASSESPAGGNNEQFF.

The gene calls are TRBV18 and TRBJ1-2; a possible D gene is TRBD1 (5 bases). This CDR3 is built from 13 residues. Per the germline V gene, CDR1 is KGHSH and CDR2 is LQKENI. The V and J ends lost 3 bases and 4 bases respectively, with 9 bases between them. The CDR3 region is CASSPDIFYGYTF. As DNA, the CDR3 is TGTGCCAGCTCACCGGACATATTCTATGGCTACACCTTC.

This clone was seen only a few times. The gene calls are TRBV6-5 and TRBJ2-2, with 10 bases fitting TRBD1. CDR1 and CDR2 (germline): MNHEY, SVGAGI. The CDR3 runs 15 residues. Trimming cost V 7 bases and J 4 bases; bases outside gene matches: 6. The CDR3 reads CASKRGTGATGELFF. The CDR3 coding sequence is TGTGCCAGCAAACGGGGGACAGGGGCCACCGGGGAGCTGTTTTTT.

The chain uses TRBV28 and TRBJ1-5; D not certain. Trimming took 2 bases from V and 7 from J, leaving 18 bases between them. Germline lookup yields CDR1 MDHEN and CDR2 SYDVKM. The CDR3 loop spans 16 amino acids. Here the CDR3 reads CASSLPWEGGVQPQHF. The CDR3 DNA reads TGTGCCAGCAGTTTACCCTGGGAGGGCGGGGTGCAGCCCCAGCATTTT.

The chain links TRBV6-5 to TRBJ1-1; 8 bases are shared with TRBD1. The germline V gene has CDR1 MNHEY and CDR2 SVGAGI. There are 16 residues in the CDR3. Losses at the gene ends were 6 bases for V and 3 bases for J; bases not matched to a gene: 12. CDR3 in amino acids: CASRYRTGMSDTEAFF. The CDR3 DNA is TGTGCCAGCAGGTACAGGACAGGGATGTCCGACACTGAAGCTTTCTTT.

A single count supports this clone. The chain couples TRBV28 to TRBJ1-5; weak D call: TRBD1 (6 bases). Looked up from germline, CDR1 is MDHEN and CDR2 is SYDVKM. V lost 2 bases, J lost 5 bases, and 10 bases lay in between. This CDR3 is 14 amino acids long. The DNA of the CDR3 is TGTGCCAGCAGTTTAGGACAGCCACATCAGCCCCAGCATTTT. It encodes CASSLGQPHQPQHF.

This chain links TRBV6-5 with TRBJ1-2; no firm D call. This CDR3 spans 13 amino acids. The germline V and J ends were trimmed by 8 bases and 0 bases, with 10 bases remaining between them. Germline V gene sequence: CDR1 MNHEY, CDR2 SVGAGI. The CDR3 coding sequence is TGTGCCAGCGCATCAGCTCCTAACTATGGCTACACCTTC. Translating it yields CASASAPNYGYTF.

This sequence joins TRBV11-2 and TRBJ2-7; the match to TRBD2 covers 7 bases. CDR1 SGHAT and CDR2 FQNNGV come from the germline V gene. This CDR3 is 15 amino acids long. V gave up 0 bases and J gave up 5 bases; unmatched junction bases: 7. For the CDR3, the DNA is TGTGCCAGCAGCTTAGATCCGGGGAGGGCCCACGAGCAGTACTTC. Its translation: CASSLDPGRAHEQYF. Complete variable domain (other parts from reference TRBV11-2 and TRBJ2-7): EAGVAQSPRYKIIEKRQSVAFWCNPISGHATLYWYQQILGQGPKLLIQFQNNGVVDDSQLPKDRFSAERLKGVDSTLKIQPAKLEDSAVYLCASSLDPGRAHEQYFGPGTRLTVT.

This clone was counted once. V is TRBV27 and J is TRBJ2-1; D is uncertain. CDR1 is MNHEY, CDR2 SMNVEV, per germline (reference sequence). The ends were cut back, 8 bases at V and 6 bases at J, with 20 bases in the middle. The CDR3 spans 15 residues. In DNA form, the CDR3 reads TGTGCCAGCTGGAACGATCCGGGTTTCATCAATGAGCAGTTCTTC. Residues: CASWNDPGFINEQFF.

This clone was counted a single time. This chain joins TRBV5-1 and TRBJ2-6; D not certain. The CDR3 loop spans 15 amino acids. The germline CDR1 and CDR2 sequences are SGHRS and YFSETQ. The V and J ends lost 0 bases and 1 base respectively, with 5 bases between them. The CDR3 here is CASSLGGSGANVLTF. The CDR3 DNA sequence: TGCGCCAGCAGCTTGGGAGGATCTGGGGCCAACGTCCTGACTTTC.

V is TRBV28 and J is TRBJ1-2; no clear D gene. The CDR3 sequence is 13 residues long. Looked up from germline, CDR1 is MDHEN and CDR2 is SYDVKM. With 3 bases removed from V and 2 bases from J, the gap between germline ends came to 7 bases. CDR3: CASSFGRNYGYTF. CDR3 nucleotides: TGTGCCAGCAGTTTTGGGCGGAACTATGGCTACACCTTC.

This chain links TRBV6-5 with TRBJ1-3, with D possibly being TRBD1 (5 bases). This CDR3 comprises 16 residues. Trimming took off 6 bases at V and 8 bases at J, with 23 bases between the two ends. CDR1 and CDR2 (germline): MNHEY, SVGAGI. As DNA, the CDR3 is TGTGCCAGCAGCTACCTACGTATGGGGGTGCGGGACACCATATATTTT. It yields the protein CASSYLRMGVRDTIYF.

The chain employs TRBV27 and TRBJ2-7; D not certain. V gave up 3 bases and J gave up 6 bases, with 12 bases separating them. There are 13 residues in the CDR3. Per the germline V gene, CDR1 is MNHEY and CDR2 is SMNVEV (reference sequence). The CDR3 coding sequence is TGTGCCAGCAGTTTCTCGGACGGGTCCGAGCAGTACTTC. The encoded protein is CASSFSDGSEQYF.

DNA of the CDR3: TGTGCCAGCAGTTTCCGGGACACTGAAGCTTTCTTT. As protein: CASSFRDTEAFF. The rearrangement links TRBV27 to TRBJ1-1; no definite D call. Germline V gene sequence: CDR1 MNHEY, CDR2 SMNVEV (reference sequence). Trimming left V 3 bases short and J 3 bases short, with 5 bases between. This CDR3 is built from 12 residues.

In this sample, this clone turned up once. V usage is TRBV7-9 and J usage is TRBJ1-3; weak D call: TRBD1 (5 bases). From germline, CDR1 is SEHNR and CDR2 FQNEAQ (reference sequence). The CDR3 totals 16 residues. V gave up 0 bases and J gave up 0 bases, with 9 bases separating them. CDR3 nucleotides: TGTGCCAGCAGCTTAGCGCTAGGGGTCTCTGGAAACACCATATATTTT. This codes for CASSLALGVSGNTIYF.

Written as DNA, the CDR3 is TGTGCCAGCGGTTTCGATGGGGGGGTTAATGAAAAACTGTTTTTT. As protein: CASGFDGGVNEKLFF. V and J are TRBV7-9 and TRBJ1-4, with a tentative D call TRBD1 (5 bases). V dropped 8 bases and J dropped 4 bases, with 17 bases sitting between them. The CDR3 runs to 15 residues. Germline V gene lookup returns CDR1 SEHNR and CDR2 FQNEAQ (reference sequence).

V gene TRBV7-9 combines with J gene TRBJ2-5, with a possible D match to TRBD2 (6 bases). Germline V CDR1 and CDR2: SEHNR, FQNEAQ (reference sequence). This CDR3 region has 15 residues. Trimming shortened V by 2 bases and J by 1 base, and 11 bases separated the two germline ends. Written as DNA, the CDR3 is TGTGCCAGCAGCTTATTGTCCGGGGGCCAAGAGACCCAGTACTTC. Translating it yields CASSLLSGGQETQYF.

The chain employs TRBV30 and TRBJ1-3, with TRBD1 as a possible D gene (5 bases). Germline V gene lookup returns CDR1 GTSNPN and CDR2 SVGIG (reference sequence). This CDR3 comprises 15 residues. V lost 1 base to trimming and J lost 0 bases, with 10 bases between them. Here the CDR3 reads CAWSGGTGSGNTIYF. The CDR3 DNA reads as TGTGCCTGGAGTGGTGGCACAGGCTCTGGAAACACCATATATTTT. The entire variable domain, with the rest obtained from reference TRBV30 and TRBJ1-3, is as follows: SQTIHQWPATLVQPVGSPLSLECTVEGTSNPNLYWYRQAAGRGLQLLFYSVGIGQISSEVPQNLSASRPQDRQFILSSKKLLLSDSGFYLCAWSGGTGSGNTIYFGEGSWLTVV.

This chain links TRBV24-1 with TRBJ2-1; TRBD2 agrees at 9 bases. Germline CDR1 KGHDR, CDR2 SFDVKD. The CDR3 has 17 residues. Trimming took 5 bases from V and 5 from J; bases not matched to a gene: 12. The CDR3 coding sequence is TGTGCCACCAGTGCTGGAGGAGCGGGAGGCTACAACAATGAGCAGTTCTTC. It is translated as CATSAGGAGGYNNEQFF.

This chain uses TRBV6-4 with TRBJ1-1; the D is unclear. The CDR3 length is 13 residues. Trimming took off 2 bases at V and 1 base at J, with 5 bases between the two ends. CDR1 is MRHNA and CDR2 is SNTAGT in the germline V gene. The CDR3 is CASSDQANTEAFF. Here the CDR3 DNA reads TGTGCCAGCAGTGACCAGGCGAACACTGAAGCTTTCTTT.

The chain links TRBV9 to TRBJ2-1; 12 bases are shared with TRBD2. The CDR3 contains 19 residues. Looked up from germline, CDR1 is SGDLS and CDR2 is YYNGEE. The junction had 19 bases not matched to a gene; V was cut back by 4 bases and J by 8 bases. In nucleotides, the CDR3 is TGTGCCAGCAGCTTTCCGACTAGCGGGAGTACTGCGGGGTTCGATGAGCAGTTCTTC. This codes for CASSFPTSGSTAGFDEQFF.

The J gene is TRBJ1-2, the V gene TRBV19; D may be TRBD1 (5 bases). V was clipped by 1 base and J by 1 base, with 10 bases between them. CDR3 length: 15 amino acids. Germline V gives CDR1 LNHDA, CDR2 SQIVND (reference sequence). The CDR3 here is CASSIGTTLNYGYTF. The CDR3 nucleotides read TGTGCCAGTAGTATAGGGACAACTCTTAACTATGGCTACACCTTC.

The rearrangement links TRBV6-5 to TRBJ2-5; the D is unclear. Germline CDR1 reads MNHEY; CDR2 reads SVGAGI. V was clipped by 2 bases and J by 1 base, with 5 bases between them. This CDR3 contains 13 residues. The CDR3 loop is CASSYDIQETQYF. The CDR3 bases are TGTGCCAGCAGTTACGACATCCAAGAGACCCAGTACTTC.

V is TRBV28 and J is TRBJ1-5; 9 bases match TRBD1. The V gene's germline CDR1 is MDHEN and CDR2 SYDVKM. After removal of 5 bases from V and 7 bases from J, the junction contained 9 bases not matched to a gene. The CDR3 covers 15 residues. This CDR3 is CASSPGQGLAQPQHF. The CDR3 bases are TGTGCCAGCAGTCCAGGACAGGGGCTTGCCCAGCCCCAGCATTTT.

CDR3 bases: TGTGCCAGTAGTCACTACAAAACCAACACTGAAGCTTTCTTT. Translating it yields CASSHYKTNTEAFF. The rearrangement joins TRBV19 to TRBJ1-1, with D hard to call. V was clipped by 5 bases and J by 2 bases, with 12 bases between them. From germline, CDR1 is LNHDA and CDR2 SQIVND (reference sequence). The CDR3 has 14 residues.

V and J are TRBV10-3 and TRBJ2-2; 8 bases align to TRBD1. The CDR3 loop spans 17 amino acids. Trimming cost V 3 bases and J 1 base; bases outside gene matches: 7. Germline V gene lookup returns CDR1 ENHRY and CDR2 SYGVKD. The CDR3 coding sequence is TGTGCCATCAGTGACGGGATCGGGACAGGGAACACCGGGGAGCTGTTTTTT. The encoded protein is CAISDGIGTGNTGELFF.

The chain couples TRBV2 to TRBJ2-7, with D perhaps TRBD1 (6 bases). The CDR3 is 11 residues long. V dropped 6 bases and J dropped 4 bases, with 7 bases sitting between them. CDR1 SNHLY and CDR2 FYNNEI come from the germline V gene. CDR3: CASRDRYEQYF. Written as DNA, the CDR3 is TGTGCCAGCAGAGACAGGTACGAGCAGTACTTC.

V gene TRBV5-4 combines with J gene TRBJ2-1, with D possibly TRBD1 on 6 matching bases. Per the germline V gene, CDR1 is SGHNT and CDR2 is YYREEE (reference sequence). Trimming took off 4 bases at V and 5 bases at J, with 19 bases between the two ends. This CDR3 has 16 amino acids. CDR3 sequence: CASSGGQLLPDNEQFF. For the CDR3, the DNA is TGTGCCAGCAGCGGGGGCCAGCTTCTTCCGGACAATGAGCAGTTCTTC.

The table lists this clone with a count of one. The rearrangement uses TRBV10-2 and TRBJ2-7; TRBD1 aligns across 8 bases. Germline V CDR1 and CDR2: WSHSY, SAAADI. The J segment lost 7 bases and the V segment lost 5 bases, leaving 13 bases of the junction unmatched. The CDR3 extends over 15 amino acids. The CDR3 loop is CASSLSRTGRREQYF. As DNA, the CDR3 is TGCGCCAGCAGTCTTTCCCGGACAGGGAGAAGGGAGCAGTACTTC.

This rearrangement joins TRBV5-1 to TRBJ1-1, with TRBD1 as a possible D gene (6 bases). Trimming stripped 1 base from V and 4 bases from J, with 14 bases between. Germline loops: CDR1 SGHRS, CDR2 YFSETQ. The CDR3 sequence is 15 residues long. The CDR3 reads CASSLREGGSTEAFF. The DNA of the CDR3 is TGCGCCAGCAGCTTGCGGGAAGGGGGAAGCACTGAAGCTTTCTTT.

This CDR3 is CASSQDLGAKQYF. Here the CDR3 DNA reads TGTGCCAGCAGCCAAGATCTTGGGGCGAAGCAGTACTTC. J is TRBJ2-7 and V is TRBV14; TRBD1 is a possible D gene (5 bases). The CDR3 loop spans 13 amino acids. Germline CDR1 reads SGHDN; CDR2 reads FVKESK. V was shortened by 0 bases and J by 8 bases, with 11 bases between the two germline ends.

The chain couples TRBV6-2 or TRBV6-3 to TRBJ2-7; D might be TRBD1 or TRBD2, each matching 6 bases. Germline CDR1 reads MNHEY; CDR2 reads SVGEGT. The CDR3 has 14 amino acids. V gave up 2 bases and J gave up 9 bases, with 17 bases separating them. DNA for the CDR3: TGTGCCAGCAGTTACGGGGGGCCTTACAGTGGGCAGTACTTC. Translated: CASSYGGPYSGQYF.